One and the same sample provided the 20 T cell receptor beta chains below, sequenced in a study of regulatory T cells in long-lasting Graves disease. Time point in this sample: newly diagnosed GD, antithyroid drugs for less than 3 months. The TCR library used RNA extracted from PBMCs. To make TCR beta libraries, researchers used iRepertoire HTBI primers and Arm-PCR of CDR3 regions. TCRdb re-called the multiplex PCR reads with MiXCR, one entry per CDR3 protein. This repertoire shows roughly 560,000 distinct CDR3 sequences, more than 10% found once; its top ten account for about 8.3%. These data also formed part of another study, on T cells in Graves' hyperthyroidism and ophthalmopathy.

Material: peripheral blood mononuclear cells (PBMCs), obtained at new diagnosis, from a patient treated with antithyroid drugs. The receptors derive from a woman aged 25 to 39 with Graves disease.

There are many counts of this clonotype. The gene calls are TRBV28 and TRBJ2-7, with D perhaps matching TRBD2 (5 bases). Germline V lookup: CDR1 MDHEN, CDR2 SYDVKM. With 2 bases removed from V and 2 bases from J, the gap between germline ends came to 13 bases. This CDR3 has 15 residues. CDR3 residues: CASSLPREQTYEQYF. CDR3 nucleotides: TGTGCCAGCAGTTTACCCCGGGAACAGACCTACGAGCAGTACTTC.

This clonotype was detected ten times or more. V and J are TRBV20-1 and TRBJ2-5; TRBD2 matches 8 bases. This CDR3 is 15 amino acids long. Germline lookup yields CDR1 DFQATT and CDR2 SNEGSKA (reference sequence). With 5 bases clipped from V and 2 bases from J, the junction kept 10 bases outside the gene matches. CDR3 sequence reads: CSAGNSGRGQETQYF. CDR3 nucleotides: TGCAGTGCTGGGAACAGCGGGAGAGGGCAAGAGACCCAGTACTTC.

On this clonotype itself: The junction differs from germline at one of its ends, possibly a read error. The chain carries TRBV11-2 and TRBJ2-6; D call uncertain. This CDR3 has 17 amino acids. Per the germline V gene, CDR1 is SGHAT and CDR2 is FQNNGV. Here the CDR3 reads CASSQGVDEPGANVLTF. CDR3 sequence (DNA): TGCGCCAGCAGCCAAGGAGTCGACGAACCTGGGGCCAACGTCCTGACTTTC. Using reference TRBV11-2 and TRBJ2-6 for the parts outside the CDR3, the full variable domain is EAGVAQSPRYKIIEKRQSVAFWCNPISGHATLYWYQQILGQGPKLLIQFQNNGVVDDSQLPKDRFSAERLKGVDSTLKIQPAKLEDSAVYLCASSQGVDEPGANVLTFGAGSRLTVL.

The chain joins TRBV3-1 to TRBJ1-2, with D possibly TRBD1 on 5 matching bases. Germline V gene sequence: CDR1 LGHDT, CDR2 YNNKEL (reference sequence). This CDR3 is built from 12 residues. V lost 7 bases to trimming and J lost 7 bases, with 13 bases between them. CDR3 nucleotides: TGTGCCAGCAAGGGGCAGGGTACTGGCTACACCTTC. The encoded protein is CASKGQGTGYTF.

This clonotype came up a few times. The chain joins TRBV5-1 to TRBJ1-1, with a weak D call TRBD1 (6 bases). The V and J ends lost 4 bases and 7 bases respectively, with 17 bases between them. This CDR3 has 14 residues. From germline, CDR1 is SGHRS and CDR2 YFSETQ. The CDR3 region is CASSPQTGLSEAFF. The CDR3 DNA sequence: TGCGCCAGCAGCCCACAAACAGGGCTTAGTGAAGCTTTCTTT. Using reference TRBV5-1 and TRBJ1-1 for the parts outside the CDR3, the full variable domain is KAGVTQTPRYLIKTRGQQVTLSCSPISGHRSVSWYQQTPGQGLQFLFEYFSETQRNKGNFPGRFSGRQFSNSRSEMNVSTLELGDSALYLCASSPQTGLSEAFFGQGTRLTVV.

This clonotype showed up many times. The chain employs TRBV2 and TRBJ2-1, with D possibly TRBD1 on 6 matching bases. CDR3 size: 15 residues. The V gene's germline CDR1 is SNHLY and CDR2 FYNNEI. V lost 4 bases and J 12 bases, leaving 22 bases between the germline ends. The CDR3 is CASSGYRDKRQGQFF. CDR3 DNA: TGTGCCAGCAGTGGCTACCGGGACAAACGTCAGGGGCAGTTCTTC.

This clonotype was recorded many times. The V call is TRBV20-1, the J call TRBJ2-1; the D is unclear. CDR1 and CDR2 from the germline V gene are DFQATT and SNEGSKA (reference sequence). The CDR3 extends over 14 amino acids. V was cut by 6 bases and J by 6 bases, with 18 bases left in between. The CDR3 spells CSATRPVKGNEQFF. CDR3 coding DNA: TGCAGTGCCACCAGGCCAGTAAAGGGCAATGAGCAGTTCTTC.

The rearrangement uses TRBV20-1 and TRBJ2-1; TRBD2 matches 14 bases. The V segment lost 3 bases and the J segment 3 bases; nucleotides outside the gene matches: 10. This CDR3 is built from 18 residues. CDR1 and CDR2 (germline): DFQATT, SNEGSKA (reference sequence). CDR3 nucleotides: TGCAGTGCTAGGGAGCCGGGACTAGCGGGAGAAGGCTACAATGAGCAGTTCTTC. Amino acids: CSAREPGLAGEGYNEQFF.

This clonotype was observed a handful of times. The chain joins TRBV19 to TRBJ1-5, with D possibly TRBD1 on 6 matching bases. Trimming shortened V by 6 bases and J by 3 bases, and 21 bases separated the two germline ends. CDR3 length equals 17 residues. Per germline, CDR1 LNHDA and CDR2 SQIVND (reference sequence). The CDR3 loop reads CASSPSPRGENNQPQHF. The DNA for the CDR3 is TGTGCCAGTAGCCCCTCACCCAGGGGTGAGAACAATCAGCCCCAGCATTTT.

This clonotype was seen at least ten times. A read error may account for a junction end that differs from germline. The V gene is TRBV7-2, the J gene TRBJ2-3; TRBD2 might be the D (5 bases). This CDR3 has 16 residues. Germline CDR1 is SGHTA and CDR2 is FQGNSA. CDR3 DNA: TGTGCCAGCAGATTAGCGCTAGCCCCATCGGCAGATACGCAGTATTTT. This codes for CASRLALAPSADTQYF.

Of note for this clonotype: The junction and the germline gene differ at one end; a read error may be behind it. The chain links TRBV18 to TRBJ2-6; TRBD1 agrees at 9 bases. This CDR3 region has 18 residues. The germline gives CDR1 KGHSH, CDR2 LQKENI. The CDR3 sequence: CAGSPGQGAQLGANVLTF. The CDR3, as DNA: TGTGCCGGCTCCCCGGGACAGGGAGCACAGCTTGGGGCCAACGTCCTGACTTTC.

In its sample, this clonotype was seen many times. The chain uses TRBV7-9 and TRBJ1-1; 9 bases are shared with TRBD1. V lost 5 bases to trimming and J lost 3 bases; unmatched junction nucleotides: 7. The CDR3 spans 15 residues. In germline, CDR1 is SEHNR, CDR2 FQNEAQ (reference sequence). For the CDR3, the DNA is TGTGCCAGCAGCAGCCAGACAGGGGGTGACACTGAAGCTTTCTTT. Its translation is CASSSQTGGDTEAFF.

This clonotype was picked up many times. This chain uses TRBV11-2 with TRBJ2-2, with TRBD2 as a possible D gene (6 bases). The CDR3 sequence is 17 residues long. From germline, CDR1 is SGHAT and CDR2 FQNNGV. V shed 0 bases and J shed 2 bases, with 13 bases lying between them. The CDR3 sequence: CASSLDDPGVNTGELFF. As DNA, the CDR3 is TGTGCCAGCAGCTTAGACGATCCGGGAGTTAACACCGGGGAGCTGTTTTTT.

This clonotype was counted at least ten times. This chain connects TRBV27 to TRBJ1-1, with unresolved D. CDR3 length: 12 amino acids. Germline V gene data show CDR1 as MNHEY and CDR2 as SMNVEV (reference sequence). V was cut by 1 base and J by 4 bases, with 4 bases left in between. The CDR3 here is CASSLLGTEAFF. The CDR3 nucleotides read TGTGCCAGCAGTTTATTGGGCACTGAAGCTTTCTTT.

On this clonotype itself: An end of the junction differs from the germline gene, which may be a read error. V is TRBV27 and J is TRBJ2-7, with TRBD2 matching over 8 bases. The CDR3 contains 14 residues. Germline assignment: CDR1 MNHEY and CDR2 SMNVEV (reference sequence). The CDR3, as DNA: TGTGCCAACAGTTTGATAGCGGGAACCTACGAGCAGTACTTC. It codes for CANSLIAGTYEQYF.

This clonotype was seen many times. The CDR3 region has the DNA TGCGCCAGCAACAGGATGCCCATTCCGCAGTATTTT. It encodes CASNRMPIPQYF. The rearrangement links TRBV10-2 to TRBJ2-3; D might be TRBD1 (5 bases). CDR1 is WSHSY, CDR2 SAAADI, per germline. V was cut by 7 bases and J by 10 bases, with 15 bases left in between. This CDR3 is 12 amino acids long.

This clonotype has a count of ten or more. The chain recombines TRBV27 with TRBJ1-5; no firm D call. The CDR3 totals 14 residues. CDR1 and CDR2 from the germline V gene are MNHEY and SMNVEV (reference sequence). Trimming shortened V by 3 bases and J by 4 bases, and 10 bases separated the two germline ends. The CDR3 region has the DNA TGTGCCAGCAGTTTGGGTCCGGCAAATCAGCCCCAGCATTTT. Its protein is CASSLGPANQPQHF.

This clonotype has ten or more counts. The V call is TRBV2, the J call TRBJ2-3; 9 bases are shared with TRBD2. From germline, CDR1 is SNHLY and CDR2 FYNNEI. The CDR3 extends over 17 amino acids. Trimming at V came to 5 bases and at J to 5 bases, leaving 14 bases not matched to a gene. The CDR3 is CASSLLIAGVLGDTQYF. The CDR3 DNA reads TGTGCCAGCAGTTTACTGATAGCGGGAGTATTGGGAGATACGCAGTATTTT.

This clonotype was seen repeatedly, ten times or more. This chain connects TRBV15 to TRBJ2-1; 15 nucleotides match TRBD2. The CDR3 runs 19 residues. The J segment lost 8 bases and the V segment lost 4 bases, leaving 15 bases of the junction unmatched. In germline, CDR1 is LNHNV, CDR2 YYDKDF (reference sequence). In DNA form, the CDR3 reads TGTGCCACCAGCACAAACTCCGTCCCGGGACTAGCGGGAGGCTATGAGCAGTTCTTC. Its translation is CATSTNSVPGLAGGYEQFF.

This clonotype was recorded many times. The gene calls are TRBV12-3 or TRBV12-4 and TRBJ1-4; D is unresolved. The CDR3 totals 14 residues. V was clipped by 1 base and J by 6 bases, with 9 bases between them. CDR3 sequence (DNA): TGTGCCAGCAGTTTAGGCGGAGTCGATGAAAAACTGTTTTTT. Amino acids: CASSLGGVDEKLFF.